The 30 T cell receptor beta chains in this list originate from one sample, sequenced in a study of T cell repertoires in ileal Crohn's disease. Time point reported: neoterminal ileum biopsy at postoperative endoscopy, about 6 months after surgery. Generated by immunoSEQ multiplex PCR, the TCRdb table keeps only in-frame clones and is missing some. This sample has 5,300 or so clones, with approximately 80% found just once. The specimen sequenced was ileal tissue. The receptors stem from an adult with Crohn's disease.

This clone has a single count. The genes are TRBV6-1 and TRBJ1-1; 9 positions agree with TRBD1. This CDR3 region has 14 residues. Germline-derived CDR1 and CDR2 are MNHNS and SASEGT. Losses at the gene ends were 6 bases for V and 4 bases for J; bases not matched to a gene: 6. CDR3 nucleotide sequence: TGTGCCAGCAGGGGGGGACAGGGAAGCACTGAAGCTTTCTTT. As protein: CASRGGQGSTEAFF.

The chain uses TRBV14 and TRBJ1-1; possible D gene TRBD1, 6 bases. The V gene's germline CDR1 is SGHDN and CDR2 FVKESK. The CDR3 is made up of 14 amino acids. Trimming removed 5 bases from V and 0 bases from J, with 10 bases in between. The CDR3 loop is CASSNRVMNTEAFF. The CDR3 nucleotides read TGTGCCAGCAGCAACAGGGTAATGAACACTGAAGCTTTCTTT.

V and J are TRBV6-1 and TRBJ2-1; 9 positions agree with TRBD1. The V segment lost 6 bases and the J segment 7 bases; nucleotides outside the gene matches: 4. The CDR3 sequence is 13 residues long. CDR1 is MNHNS, CDR2 SASEGT, per germline. CDR3 residues: CASRYRGLNEQFF. The DNA for the CDR3 is TGTGCCAGCAGATACAGGGGGCTGAATGAGCAGTTCTTC.

V gene TRBV7-2 combines with J gene TRBJ1-2; D call uncertain. This CDR3 has 14 residues. The V gene's germline CDR1 is SGHTA and CDR2 FQGNSA. The V gene lost 0 bases and the J gene lost 0 bases, with 5 bases spanning the gap. The DNA for the CDR3 is TGTGCCAGCAGCTTAGCTGTAGCTAACTATGGCTACACCTTC. It codes for CASSLAVANYGYTF.

The V and J genes are TRBV2 and TRBJ2-7; 7 bases agree with TRBD1. Germline V gives CDR1 SNHLY, CDR2 FYNNEI. The CDR3 runs to 14 residues. Trimming removed 7 bases from V and 4 bases from J; junction bases left unmatched: 10. The CDR3, as DNA: TGTGCCAGCATTACTGGACAGGCTAGGTACGAGCAGTACTTC. Protein: CASITGQARYEQYF.

In DNA form, the CDR3 reads TGTGCCAGCTCACCAAGTCAAGATCGCGGCTACACCTTC. It codes for CASSPSQDRGYTF. V usage is TRBV18 and J usage is TRBJ1-2; the D is unclear. V gave up 2 bases and J gave up 8 bases, with 12 bases separating them. The CDR3 loop spans 13 amino acids. Germline V gene data show CDR1 as KGHSH and CDR2 as LQKENI. Full variable domain (remainder filled in from reference TRBV18 and TRBJ1-2): NAGVMQNPRHLVRRRGQEARLRCSPMKGHSHVYWYRQLPEEGLKFMVYLQKENIIDESGMPKERFSAEFPKEGPSILRIQQVVRGDSAAYFCASSPSQDRGYTFGSGTRLTVV.

The rearrangement uses TRBV5-5 and TRBJ1-6, with 11 bases aligning to TRBD1. Trimming at V came to 5 bases and at J to 7 bases, leaving 5 bases not matched to a gene. The CDR3 has 15 residues. Looked up from germline, CDR1 is SGHKS and CDR2 is YYEKEE (reference sequence). The CDR3 bases are TGTGCCAGCAGTCGGACAGGGGGCTGGAATTCACCCCTCCACTTT. Amino acids: CASSRTGGWNSPLHF. Supplemented by reference TRBV5-5 and TRBJ1-6, the full variable domain reads DAGVTQSPTHLIKTRGQQVTLRCSPISGHKSVSWYQQVLGQGPQFIFQYYEKEERGRGNFPDRFSARQFPNYSSELNVNALLLGDSALYLCASSRTGGWNSPLHFGNGTRLTVT.

This clone was recorded once. V gene TRBV7-9 combines with J gene TRBJ2-2; unclear D gene. The germline V and J ends were trimmed by 5 bases and 0 bases, with 13 bases remaining between them. CDR1 and CDR2 from the germline V gene are SEHNR and FQNEAQ (reference sequence). The CDR3 extends over 16 amino acids. CDR3 nucleotide sequence: TGTGCCAGCAGCCAATACAAAGCCGCGAACACCGGGGAGCTGTTTTTT. Its translation: CASSQYKAANTGELFF. Complete variable domain (other parts from reference TRBV7-9 and TRBJ2-2): DTGVSQNPRHKITKRGQNVTFRCDPISEHNRLYWYRQTLGQGPEFLTYFQNEAQLEKSRLLSDRFSAERPKGSFSTLEIQRTEQGDSAMYLCASSQYKAANTGELFFGEGSRLTVL.

The chain employs TRBV2 and TRBJ1-2; 9 bases are a match to TRBD1. CDR1 and CDR2 (germline): SNHLY, FYNNEI. This CDR3 is built from 15 residues. The ends lost 7 bases at V and 1 base at J; junction bases unmatched: 7. The CDR3 bases are TGTGCCAGCAACCCGGGACAGGGATTTAACTATGGCTACACCTTC. It encodes CASNPGQGFNYGYTF.

The count of this clone is one. The gene calls are TRBV7-2 and TRBJ1-1; 8 nucleotides agree with TRBD1. With 1 base clipped from V and 6 bases from J, the junction kept 4 bases outside the gene matches. Germline V lookup: CDR1 SGHTA, CDR2 FQGNSA. The CDR3 extends over 14 amino acids. CDR3 nucleotides: TGTGCCAGCAGCTTAGTAAGGACAGGGTCTGAAGCTTTCTTT. Protein product: CASSLVRTGSEAFF. Drawing the rest from reference TRBV7-2 and TRBJ1-1, the complete variable domain is GAGVSQSPSNKVTEKGKDVELRCDPISGHTALYWYRQSLGQGLEFLIYFQGNSAPDKSGLPSDRFSAERTGGSVSTLTIQRTQQEDSAVYLCASSLVRTGSEAFFGQGTRLTVV.

CDR3 sequence (DNA): TGTGCCAGCAGCGAGCCAGGCGGGGCAAGGGAGACCCAGTACTTC. It specifies CASSEPGGARETQYF. V usage is TRBV7-7 and J usage is TRBJ2-5; weak D call: TRBD2 (6 bases). The CDR3 consists of 15 residues. Trimming pared 5 bases from V and 5 bases from J, leaving 18 bases between. Per germline, CDR1 SSHAT and CDR2 FNYEAQ (reference sequence). The variable domain in full, with the rest retrieved from reference TRBV7-7 and TRBJ2-5, is GAGVSQSPRYKVTKRGQDVTLRCDPISSHATLYWYQQALGQGPEFLTYFNYEAQPDKSGLPSDRFSAERPEGSISTLTIQRTEQRDSAMYRCASSEPGGARETQYFGPGTRLLVL.

This rearrangement joins TRBV28 to TRBJ1-4, with 9 positions matching TRBD1. Losses at the gene ends were 3 bases for V and 2 bases for J; bases not matched to a gene: 4. Germline-derived CDR1 and CDR2 are MDHEN and SYDVKM. CDR3 length equals 16 residues. The CDR3 region has the DNA TGTGCCAGCAGTTTGACACAGGGGGCGACTAATGAAAAACTGTTTTTT. This translates into CASSLTQGATNEKLFF.

The chain links TRBV30 to TRBJ1-5; no reliable D call. The germline V gene encodes CDR1 GTSNPN and CDR2 SVGIG (reference sequence). This CDR3 has 16 residues. V was clipped by 0 bases and J by 3 bases, with 15 bases between them. The chain's CDR3 is CAWSVYSMVLNQPQHF. The CDR3 DNA follows: TGTGCCTGGAGTGTATATAGTATGGTGCTCAATCAGCCCCAGCATTTT. The full variable domain, rest sourced from reference TRBV30 and TRBJ1-5, is SQTIHQWPATLVQPVGSPLSLECTVEGTSNPNLYWYRQAAGRGLQLLFYSVGIGQISSEVPQNLSASRPQDRQFILSSKKLLLSDSGFYLCAWSVYSMVLNQPQHFGDGTRLSIL.

This rearrangement joins TRBV27 to TRBJ2-5; 10 nucleotides align to TRBD1. CDR1 and CDR2 (germline): MNHEY, SMNVEV (reference sequence). Trimming cost V 6 bases and J 5 bases; bases outside gene matches: 6. The CDR3 loop spans 14 amino acids. CDR3 bases: TGTGCCAGCAGGCCGGGACAGGGGTTTGAGACCCAGTACTTC. Translation: CASRPGQGFETQYF.

The V and J genes are TRBV7-9 and TRBJ2-3, with 8 bases fitting TRBD1. Per germline, CDR1 SEHNR and CDR2 FQNEAQ (reference sequence). V was pared by 6 bases and J by 4 bases, with 15 bases of the junction left unmatched. This CDR3 contains 17 residues. The CDR3 is CASSSIQGGAGADTQYF. CDR3 bases: TGTGCCAGCAGTTCCATACAGGGGGGAGCCGGGGCAGATACGCAGTATTTT.

This clone was observed a few times. The chain employs TRBV19 and TRBJ1-5; 8 bases line up with TRBD1. Losses at the gene ends were 7 bases for V and 2 bases for J; bases not matched to a gene: 13. The CDR3 is 17 residues long. Germline V CDR1 and CDR2: LNHDA, SQIVND (reference sequence). This CDR3 is CASNYISGGLGNQPQHF. The CDR3 nucleotides read TGTGCCAGTAATTACATTTCAGGGGGCTTAGGCAATCAGCCCCAGCATTTT.

V is TRBV5-4 and J is TRBJ1-2; D gene uncertain. V lost 4 bases and J 6 bases, leaving 10 bases between the germline ends. The CDR3 has 12 residues. Germline CDR1 SGHNT, CDR2 YYREEE (reference sequence). The CDR3, as DNA: TGTGCCAGCAGCCTTCGTGGGGATGGCTACACCTTC. This translates into CASSLRGDGYTF.

The chain has TRBV6-5 and TRBJ2-7; D may be TRBD1 or TRBD2 (5 bases each). CDR1 and CDR2 from the germline V gene are MNHEY and SVGAGI. This CDR3 is built from 15 residues. V shed 3 bases and J shed 3 bases, with 15 bases lying between them. The CDR3: CASSYSSGTDYEQYF. The CDR3 nucleotides read TGTGCCAGCAGTTATTCATCCGGGACGGACTACGAGCAGTACTTC.

DNA for the CDR3: TGTGCCAGCAGCGCCCTAGCGGCGGCCGGGGAGCTGTTTTTT. Translation: CASSALAAAGELFF. The rearrangement links TRBV9 to TRBJ2-2, with 7 bases matching TRBD2. The germline V gene encodes CDR1 SGDLS and CDR2 YYNGEE. The CDR3 covers 14 residues. V was pared by 3 bases and J by 6 bases, with 5 bases of the junction left unmatched. The full variable domain, completed using reference TRBV9 and TRBJ2-2, is DSGVTQTPKHLITATGQRVTLRCSPRSGDLSVYWYQQSLDQGLQFLIQYYNGEERAKGNILERFSAQQFPDLHSELNLSSLELGDSALYFCASSALAAAGELFFGEGSRLTVL.

The rearrangement links TRBV7-3 to TRBJ2-1; possible D gene TRBD1, 5 bases. The CDR3 has 13 residues. V was pared by 6 bases and J by 5 bases, with 11 bases between. CDR1 is SGHTA and CDR2 is FQGTGA in the germline V gene. CDR3 protein: CASRSQGDNEQFF. The CDR3 DNA sequence: TGTGCCAGCAGGTCTCAGGGCGACAATGAGCAGTTCTTC.

The chain couples TRBV6-6 to TRBJ1-2; D perhaps matches TRBD1 (5 bases). The CDR3 is 16 amino acids. Trimming shortened V by 6 bases and J by 4 bases, and 21 bases separated the two germline ends. Looked up from germline, CDR1 is MNHNY and CDR2 is SVGAGI (reference sequence). CDR3 nucleotides: TGTGCCAGCAGCCCTGAACCGGGACGGCCGTTCTATGGCTACACCTTC. This sequence encodes CASSPEPGRPFYGYTF.

The chain combines TRBV4-3 with TRBJ1-3; 7 nucleotides match TRBD1. The trim removed 2 bases at V and 0 bases at J, leaving 7 bases unmatched. The V gene's germline CDR1 is LGHNA and CDR2 YSLEER. This CDR3 has 17 amino acids. The CDR3 region is CASSQNHRGSSGNTIYF. CDR3 sequence (DNA): TGCGCCAGCAGCCAAAACCACAGGGGCAGCTCTGGAAACACCATATATTTT.

This clone has just a few counts. The CDR3 bases are TGTGCCAGCAGCTTAGGACGGGGCACGGACCGAGGATATGGCTACACCTTC. Its translation: CASSLGRGTDRGYGYTF. V is TRBV7-9 and J is TRBJ1-2; tentatively, D is TRBD1 (5 bases). Germline loops: CDR1 SEHNR, CDR2 FQNEAQ (reference sequence). Trimming left V 1 base short and J 5 bases short, with 20 bases between. The CDR3 has 17 residues.

The chain recombines TRBV9 with TRBJ2-7; D may match TRBD1 or TRBD2 (5 bases each). The length of the CDR3 is 14 residues. Trimming removed 4 bases from V and 3 bases from J, with 14 bases in between. The germline V gene has CDR1 SGDLS and CDR2 YYNGEE. The CDR3 protein is CASSLGTANYEQYF. As DNA, the CDR3 is TGTGCCAGCAGCCTCGGGACGGCCAACTACGAGCAGTACTTC.

The chain combines TRBV27 with TRBJ2-7, with D tentatively TRBD1 (6 bases). The ends were cut back, 6 bases at V and 3 bases at J, with 9 bases in the middle. CDR3 length: 12 residues. The germline V gene has CDR1 MNHEY and CDR2 SMNVEV (reference sequence). CDR3 DNA: TGTGCCAGCAGCCAACAGGGCTACGAGCAGTACTTC. It is translated as CASSQQGYEQYF.

The chain carries TRBV19 and TRBJ1-5, with D uncertain. Germline CDR1 and CDR2: LNHDA and SQIVND (reference sequence). Trimming removed 2 bases from V and 7 bases from J, with 15 bases in between. This CDR3 is built from 15 residues. The CDR3 nucleotides are TGTGCCAGTAGTATAATTAGGGCAGGAGGACAGCCCCAGCATTTT. This encodes CASSIIRAGGQPQHF.

This clone occurred a few times. The CDR3: CASSVGPMAANYGYTF. The CDR3 DNA sequence: TGTGCCAGCAGCGTAGGCCCGATGGCGGCGAACTATGGCTACACCTTC. The rearrangement joins TRBV9 to TRBJ1-2; D ambiguous. The V gene lost 0 bases and the J gene lost 2 bases, with 14 bases spanning the gap. Germline lookup yields CDR1 SGDLS and CDR2 YYNGEE. The CDR3 has 16 amino acids.

The gene calls are TRBV10-3 and TRBJ2-3; perhaps TRBD1 as D (6 bases). Per the germline V gene, CDR1 is ENHRY and CDR2 is SYGVKD. The CDR3 extends over 14 amino acids. V lost 7 bases, J lost 4 bases, and 15 bases lay in between. CDR3 amino acids: CAINPTGSADTQYF. The CDR3 bases are TGTGCCATCAATCCCACAGGGTCAGCAGATACGCAGTATTTT.

The chain couples TRBV28 to TRBJ1-5; D call uncertain. V was clipped by 2 bases and J by 1 base, with 6 bases between them. CDR3 length: 14 residues. The V gene's germline CDR1 is MDHEN and CDR2 SYDVKM. The CDR3 bases are TGTGCCAGCAGTTTAGTGCGGAGCAATCAGCCCCAGCATTTT. This gives the protein CASSLVRSNQPQHF.

The chain has TRBV25-1 and TRBJ1-3, with 7 positions matching TRBD1. J gave up 2 bases and V 6 bases, and 4 bases lay outside the gene matches. CDR3 size: 14 residues. Germline V gene sequence: CDR1 MGHDK, CDR2 SYGVNS. DNA of the CDR3: TGTGCCAGCAGCCGGACAGGCACTGGAAACACCATATATTTT. Protein: CASSRTGTGNTIYF.